Reported below is one T cell receptor (beta chain). Its antigen is not identified. Primers included in the PCR were 60 Vbeta and 13 Jbeta primers. Repertoires were generated with immunoSEQ multiplex PCR, while TCRdb's copy carries only in-frame clones and drops some. Among some 110,000 clones listed, over 60% were seen once. The data derive from a study of cytomegalovirus exposure and HLA in healthy donors. The germline V gene has CDR1 SGHAT and CDR2 FQNNGV. The CDR3 length is 14 residues. The V gene lost 5 bases and the J gene lost 4 bases, with 14 bases spanning the gap. Study-level points and caveats: TRBV6-2, TRBV6-3 and other indistinguishable V segments were excluded.

The chain couples TRBV11-2 to TRBJ1-1, with D unresolved. The specimen was PBMCs. This sequence originates from a middle-aged man in good health and CMV-seronegative. CDR3 nucleotides: TGTGCCAGCAGCCAAGCCGGCACGGGCACTGAAGCTTTCTTT. Translating it yields CASSQAGTGTEAFF.